This entry concerns a single T cell receptor beta chain. These data originate in a study of T cell changes during pregnancy in multiple sclerosis. Generated by immunoSEQ multiplex PCR, the TCRdb table keeps only in-frame clones and is missing some. The profile shows 95,000 to 150,000 clones, approximately 93% of them singletons. CDR3 length: 16 amino acids. The germline V gene has CDR1 SGHAT and CDR2 FQNNGV. The J segment lost 4 bases and the V segment lost 5 bases, leaving 8 bases of the junction unmatched. The sequences come from peripheral blood, collected before pregnancy. This TCR derives from a female donor with multiple sclerosis, enrolled in a pregnancy study. J is TRBJ2-5 and V is TRBV11-2, with TRBD2 matching over 12 bases. CDR3 bases: TGTGCCAGCAGCATAACTAGCGGGGGGATGGGAGAGACCCAGTACTTC. Its translation: CASSITSGGMGETQYF.